This TCR beta chain stems from a study of PD-1 blockade in classical Hodgkin lymphoma. The CDR3 is made up of 15 amino acids. The germline V gene encodes CDR1 MDHEN and CDR2 SYDVKM. V was pared by 6 bases and J by 5 bases, with 9 bases of the junction left unmatched. Assay: immunoSEQ multiplex PCR; the TCRdb copy retains only in-frame clones and omits some. Altogether 89,000 or so clones are present, about nine tenths being singletons, with the ten largest covering about 2.7%. With no exception, relapse followed autologous stem cell transplantation in all patients, and brentuximab vedotin exposure varied.

Source: peripheral blood mononuclear cells (PBMCs), taken before the second cycle of nivolumab. The receptor was isolated from a human donor with classical Hodgkin lymphoma. This rearrangement joins TRBV28 to TRBJ1-5; 8 nucleotides align to TRBD1. The CDR3: CASSFRTGFDQPQHF. In nucleotides, the CDR3 is TGTGCCAGCAGCTTCAGGACAGGGTTCGATCAGCCCCAGCATTTT.